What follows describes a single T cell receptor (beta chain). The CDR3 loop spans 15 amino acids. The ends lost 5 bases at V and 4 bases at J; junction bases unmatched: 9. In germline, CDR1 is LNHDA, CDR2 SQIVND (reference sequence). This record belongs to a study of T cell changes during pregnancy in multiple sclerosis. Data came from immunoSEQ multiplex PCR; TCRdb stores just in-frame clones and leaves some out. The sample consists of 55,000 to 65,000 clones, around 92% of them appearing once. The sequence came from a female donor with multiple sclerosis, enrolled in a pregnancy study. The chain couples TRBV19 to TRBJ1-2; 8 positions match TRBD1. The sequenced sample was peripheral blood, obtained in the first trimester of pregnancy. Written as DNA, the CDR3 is TGTGCCAGTAGTTCGTCGACAGGGGCCCTCTATGGCTACACCTTC. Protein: CASSSSTGALYGYTF.